This T cell receptor beta chain appears in the sequencing data of a study of blood T cell repertoires in COVID-19 (dated by TCRdb to 2018 to 2020). For context, the study as a whole: Samples from collaborators originated in the United States, Italy and Spain and spanned both the acute and convalescent phases of COVID-19. The prospective study material was composed of cDNA or gDNA derived from T cells, B-cell-depleted T cells, or PBMCs. Subjects who had been exposed to COVID-19, were actively infected with it, or had recovered from it provided the deeply sampled blood TCRbeta repertoires that made up the dataset. A freely available public database, intended as a resource for researchers studying the immune response to SARS-CoV-2, is where the repertoires were released. Samples were obtained from the ongoing ImmuneRACE study (first 160 participants) and from 1,254 subjects provided by 6 global collaborators. Sample metadata almost always included a de-identified subject ID, COVID-19 status, age in years and sex. HLA class I and class II types, where available, came from metadata supplied by the sample provider rather than from assay-based typing.

In the case of this clone: The target of this receptor is not known. No much larger clonotype is one base removed from it; base qualities were not supplied.

On the study overall, not on this receptor specifically: How much clinical and demographic metadata was included differed by source and by participant, and the metadata was provided uncurated.

The immunoSEQ Assay, a bias-controlled multiplex PCR, was used to amplify TCRbeta CDR3 regions from genomic DNA. The study's own analysis went as follows. The number of nucleated cells in each sample was estimated by amplification of reference gene primers within the assay. To quantify the absolute abundance of each unique TCRbeta CDR3 rearrangement, sequence reads were collapsed and filtered. For each sample, productive Simpson clonality was calculated as the square root of Simpson's diversity index across productive rearrangements. TCRdb mirrors the immuneACCESS table, restricted to in-frame sequences. Some clones are absent from its copies; in checked studies, under half trace to an unresolved V gene, and the reason for the others is unknown. V, J and clone size derive from that table, while D and trimming were established from the DNA sequence. This sample holds under 85,000 clones; around 87% were observed only once. The ten biggest clones cover approximately 12% of the sample.

Whole blood was collected in K2EDTA tubes by collaborating institutions according to the institutions' own protocols. For TCRbeta analysis, collaborators shipped samples as frozen whole blood, isolated PBMCs, or DNA extracted from either of those sample types. The CDR3 contains 16 residues, cysteine and phenylalanine counted. The entry retains the CDR3 DNA only, 48 bases that are in frame from base 1. Relative to germline, V is missing 1 base and J is missing 9 bases, with 9 bases of the junction outside any gene match. From the germline V gene, CDR1 is SGHRS and CDR2 is YFSETQ. The source material was peripheral blood. The rearrangement combines TRBV5-1 with TRBJ1-6, with 8 bases in between that match TRBD1. The source is a human donor in a cohort sampled during active COVID-19. The nucleotide sequence reads as follows: TGCGCCAGCAGCTTGTCTCCGACAGGGGAGAGTTCACCCCTCCACTTT. Its protein is CASSLSPTGESSPLHF. The entire variable domain, with the stretches around the CDR3 drawn from the reference TRBV5-1 and TRBJ1-6 proteins, is KAGVTQTPRYLIKTRGQQVTLSCSPISGHRSVSWYQQTPGQGLQFLFEYFSETQRNKGNFPGRFSGRQFSNSRSEMNVSTLELGDSALYLCASSLSPTGESSPLHFGNGTRLTVT.